The rows below give T cell receptor beta chains drawn from one sample of a study of long-term antiretroviral therapy in people with HIV. Profiled with immunoSEQ multiplex PCR; TCRdb holds only in-frame clones, not every one. In the table there are about 27,000 clones, more than 85% of which are singletons. Sequencing was performed on unsorted PBMCs, taken 7.6 years after starting antiretroviral therapy. The source of these receptors is a woman between 40 and 55 years old with HIV. Each CDR3 is given with its conserved first and last residue. Each record gives: D gene, clone size, J gene, V gene, CDR3 DNA, CDR3 protein. The D gene is left open where the match is weak. Expanded clones get a size class; other rows say once, few or many, or leave the size out.

TRBD1 | NA | TRBJ1-6 | TRBV5-6 | TGTGCCAGCAGCTTGGGGACAGGGATTAATTCACCCCTCCACTTT | CASSLGTGINSPLHF
TRBD1 | NA | TRBJ2-1 | TRBV7-9 | TGTGCCAGCAGGCCGGGACAGGTGAACAATGAGCAGTTCTTC | CASRPGQVNNEQFF
NA | NA | TRBJ2-5 | TRBV2 | TGTGCCAGCAGTGAGCTAGCACCGACCTTACAAGAGACCCAGTACTTC | CASSELAPTLQETQYF
NA | NA | TRBJ1-4 | TRBV6-7 | TGTGCCAGCAGTTACAAACTCGAGGGGCGGAACGGGGAGAATGAAAAACTGTTTTTT | CASSYKLEGRNGENEKLFF
NA | NA | TRBJ1-2 | TRBV2 | TGTGCCAGCAGTGAGCGCAGCCCTAGGGGCTACACCTTC | CASSERSPRGYTF
TRBD1 | NA | TRBJ2-7 | TRBV13 | TGTGCCAGCAGCTTAGTCCGGACAGGGGGCCCCTACGAGCAGTACTTC | CASSLVRTGGPYEQYF
TRBD1 | NA | TRBJ1-3 | TRBV7-9 | TGTGCCAGCAGCTTGGGACAGGCCTCTGGAAACACCATATATTTT | CASSLGQASGNTIYF
NA | NA | TRBJ1-1 | TRBV11-2 | TGTGCCAGCAGCATTAACACTGAAGCTTTCTTT | CASSINTEAFF
TRBD1 | NA | TRBJ2-3 | TRBV5-6 | TGTGCCAGCAGCCCTATAACAGGGGAAGATACGCAGTATTTT | CASSPITGEDTQYF
TRBD1 | NA | TRBJ2-5 | TRBV5-1 | TGCGCCAGCAGTTGGGGTTCCGGGACAGGGGTCCAAGAGACCCAGTACTTC | CASSWGSGTGVQETQYF
NA | few | TRBJ2-1 | TRBV10-2 | TGCGCCAGCAGTGAGTCGGGGATAGGGCAGTTCTTC | CASSESGIGQFF
TRBD1 | NA | TRBJ2-5 | TRBV5-4 | TGTGCCAGCAGCTCGCAGGACAGGGCCGCGTTCAGGGAGACCCAGTACTTC | CASSSQDRAAFRETQYF
TRBD1 | NA | TRBJ2-7 | TRBV27 | TGTGCCAGCAGCCAGGGACAGGGAACTACCTACGAGCAGTACTTC | CASSQGQGTTYEQYF
NA | once | TRBJ1-1 | TRBV7-2 | TGTGCCAGCAGCCTTGGGGACCGCCCAGCTGAAGCTTTCTTT | CASSLGDRPAEAFF
NA | NA | TRBJ2-7 | TRBV11-1 | TGTGCCAGCAGCCTCGGGGCTGGTGGCTCCTACGAGCAGTACTTC | CASSLGAGGSYEQYF
NA | NA | TRBJ2-1 | TRBV7-2 | TGTGCCAGCGCCCGTAGGGGGGGTCACAATGAGCAGTTCTTC | CASARRGGHNEQFF
TRBD2 | NA | TRBJ2-1 | TRBV7-9 | TGTGCCAGCAGCTTAGCGGCGACTAGCAGGCCATTGTTCTTC | CASSLAATSRPLFF
TRBD1 | NA | TRBJ1-6 | TRBV5-1 | TGCGCCAGCAGCCATGAGGGACAGCGTAATTCACCCCTCCACTTT | CASSHEGQRNSPLHF
NA | NA | TRBJ2-2 | TRBV5-4 | TGTGCCAGCAGAATCGGACGGCCGAACACCGGGGAGCTGTTTTTT | CASRIGRPNTGELFF
TRBD1 | few | TRBJ2-7 | TRBV19 | TGTGCCAGTAGCTACAACAGGGGACGAAACTACGAGCAGTACTTC | CASSYNRGRNYEQYF
TRBD1 | few | TRBJ2-2 | TRBV13 | TGTGCCAGCAGCTCCGACAGGGGGACCGGGGAGCTGTTTTTT | CASSSDRGTGELFF
NA | NA | TRBJ2-2 | TRBV18 | TGTGCCAGCTTCCGCCTGCAGGCACTGGACACCGGGGAGCTGTTTTTT | CASFRLQALDTGELFF
TRBD1 | NA | TRBJ1-4 | TRBV7-9 | TGTGCCAGCAGCTTCCCCCCAGGGGGCATGTGGGAAAAACTGTTTTTT | CASSFPPGGMWEKLFF
NA | NA | TRBJ2-2 | TRBV5-5 | TGTGCCAGCAGCTCCTTTGGCGGGGAGCTGTTTTTT | CASSSFGGELFF
NA | NA | TRBJ2-7 | TRBV5-4 | TGTGCCAGCAGCTTCGAATCCCGGGACGAGCAGTACTTC | CASSFESRDEQYF
NA | NA | TRBJ2-7 | TRBV7-2 | TGTGCCAGCAGCTTAGCGATCCTGACCCAGGCCCCTATTGTGCAGTACTTC | CASSLAILTQAPIVQYF